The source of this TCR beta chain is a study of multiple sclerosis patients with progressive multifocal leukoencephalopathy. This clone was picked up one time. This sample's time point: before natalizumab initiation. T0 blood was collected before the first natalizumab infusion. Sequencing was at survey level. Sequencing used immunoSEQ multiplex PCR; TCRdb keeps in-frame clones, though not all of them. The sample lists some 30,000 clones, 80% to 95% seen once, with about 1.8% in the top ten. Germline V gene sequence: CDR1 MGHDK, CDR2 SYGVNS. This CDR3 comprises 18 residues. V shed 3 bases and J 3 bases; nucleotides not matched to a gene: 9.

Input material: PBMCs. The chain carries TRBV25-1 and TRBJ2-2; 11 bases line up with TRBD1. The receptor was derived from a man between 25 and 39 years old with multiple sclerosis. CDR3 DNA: TGTGCCAGCAGTGACCTCCTCCGGGACAGGGGGGACACCGGGGAGCTGTTTTTT. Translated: CASSDLLRDRGDTGELFF.